The clone carrying this T cell receptor beta chain was picked up one time. Its antigen is not known. The CDR3 is made up of 11 amino acids. The germline V gene has CDR1 SGHAT and CDR2 FQNNGV. The germline V and J ends were trimmed by 5 bases and 2 bases, with 4 bases remaining between them. Measured with immunoSEQ multiplex PCR; TCRdb has only the in-frame clones, and not every one. The table has some 62,000 clones, approximately 89% seen once. The data belong to a study of OX40 agonist ivuxolimab in advanced cancers. At the level of the study: Eligibility rules accepted prior anti-PD-1, anti-PD-L1 or anti-CTLA-4 therapy, and 40% to 50% had some. Three patients, one with hepatocellular carcinoma and two with cutaneous melanoma, achieved partial responses. Whole-study findings and limits: Among T cells, CD8+ cells averaged more expanded clones than CD4+ cells.

V is TRBV11-2 and J is TRBJ2-7; D is uncertain. The sample consisted of CD4+ or CD8+ T cells sorted from blood, taken in a trial of the OX40 agonist ivuxolimab. The sequence derives from an adult with an advanced solid tumor such as melanoma, head and neck, liver or kidney cancer. Here the CDR3 DNA reads TGTGCCAGCAGCCCCGCCTACGAGCAGTACTTC. It codes for CASSPAYEQYF.